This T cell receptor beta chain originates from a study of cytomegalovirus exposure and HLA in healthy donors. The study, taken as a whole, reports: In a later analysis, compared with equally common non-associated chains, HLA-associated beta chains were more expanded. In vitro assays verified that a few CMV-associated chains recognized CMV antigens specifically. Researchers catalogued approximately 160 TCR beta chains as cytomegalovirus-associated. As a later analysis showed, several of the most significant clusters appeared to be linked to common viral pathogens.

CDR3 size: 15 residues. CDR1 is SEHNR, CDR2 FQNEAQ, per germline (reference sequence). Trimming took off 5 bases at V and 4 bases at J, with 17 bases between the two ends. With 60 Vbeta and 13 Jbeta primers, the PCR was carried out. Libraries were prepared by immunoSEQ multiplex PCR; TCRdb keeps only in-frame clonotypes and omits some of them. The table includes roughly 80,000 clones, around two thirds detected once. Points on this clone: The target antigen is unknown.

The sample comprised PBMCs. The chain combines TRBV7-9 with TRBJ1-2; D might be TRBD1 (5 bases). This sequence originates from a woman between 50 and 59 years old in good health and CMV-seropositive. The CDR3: CASSGGGSRGYGYTF. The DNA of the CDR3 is TGTGCCAGCAGCGGCGGGGGTTCGAGGGGCTATGGCTACACCTTC. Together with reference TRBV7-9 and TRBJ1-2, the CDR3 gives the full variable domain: DTGVSQNPRHKITKRGQNVTFRCDPISEHNRLYWYRQTLGQGPEFLTYFQNEAQLEKSRLLSDRFSAERPKGSFSTLEIQRTEQGDSAMYLCASSGGGSRGYGYTFGSGTRLTVV.